Below, one T cell receptor (beta chain) is given with its context. TCRdb keeps only in-frame clones here, not all; method: immunoSEQ multiplex PCR. The repertoire holds more than 45,000 clones, with roughly 88% as singletons. This sample was included in a study of T cell changes during pregnancy in multiple sclerosis. Trimming shortened V by 4 bases and J by 1 base, and 10 bases separated the two germline ends. Germline V gene sequence: CDR1 MRHNA, CDR2 SNTAGT. The CDR3 extends over 15 amino acids. This chain connects TRBV6-4 to TRBJ2-2; possibly TRBD1 for D (6 bases). Sequencing was performed on CD4+ T cells from peripheral blood mononuclear cells, taken in the second trimester of pregnancy. This sequence originates from a female donor with multiple sclerosis, enrolled in a pregnancy study. CDR3 bases: TGTGCCAGCAGTGGCGCGACAGGGAACACCGGGGAGCTGTTTTTT. The encoded protein is CASSGATGNTGELFF.